This record covers a single T cell receptor beta chain. Its antigen is unknown. This record comes from a study of response to subunit inactivated influenza vaccine. The CDR3 spans 18 residues. CDR1 and CDR2 (germline): MGHRA, YSYEKL. V dropped 4 bases and J dropped 2; count of bases not matched to a gene: 15. In TCRdb, the RT-PCR reads were re-called with MiXCR into one record per CDR3 protein. The profile shows roughly 700,000 distinct CDR3 sequences, 11% to 15% of them singletons. Regarding the study as a whole: The authors put forward the suggestion that each seasonal influenza vaccination may bring in only a limited number of new T cells.

The receptor's source is a man aged 45-65 years who received an inactivated influenza vaccine. The chain recombines TRBV4-1 with TRBJ2-3; 7 bases map to TRBD2. The sample consisted of PBMCs from blood, taken approximately 15 days before vaccination. The chain's CDR3 is CASSLLQSGTPPTDTQYF. The CDR3 nucleotides are TGCGCCAGCAGCCTGCTACAAAGCGGGACCCCACCCACAGATACGCAGTATTTT.